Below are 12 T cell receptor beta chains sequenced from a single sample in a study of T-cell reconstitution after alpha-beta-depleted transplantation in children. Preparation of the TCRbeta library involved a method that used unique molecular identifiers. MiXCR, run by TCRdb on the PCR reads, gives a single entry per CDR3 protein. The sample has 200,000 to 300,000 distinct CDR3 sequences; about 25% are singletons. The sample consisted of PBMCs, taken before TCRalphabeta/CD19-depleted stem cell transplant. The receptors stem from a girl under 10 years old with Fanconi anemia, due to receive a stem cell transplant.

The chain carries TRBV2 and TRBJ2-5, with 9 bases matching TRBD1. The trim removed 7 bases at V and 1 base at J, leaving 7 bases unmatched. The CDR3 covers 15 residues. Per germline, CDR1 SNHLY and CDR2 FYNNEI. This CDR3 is CASTKPGQGQETQYF. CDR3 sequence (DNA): TGTGCCAGCACTAAACCGGGACAGGGCCAAGAGACCCAGTACTTC.

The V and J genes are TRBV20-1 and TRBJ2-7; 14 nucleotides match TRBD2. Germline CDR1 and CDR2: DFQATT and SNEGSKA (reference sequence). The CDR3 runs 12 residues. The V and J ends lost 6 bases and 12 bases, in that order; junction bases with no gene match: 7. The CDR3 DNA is TGCAGTGCCAGGACTAGCGGGAGGTGGGCGTACTTC. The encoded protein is CSARTSGRWAYF.

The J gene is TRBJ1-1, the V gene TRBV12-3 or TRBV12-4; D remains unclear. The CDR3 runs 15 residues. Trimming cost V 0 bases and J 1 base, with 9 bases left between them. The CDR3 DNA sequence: TGTGCCAGCAGTTTAGCCGACATATCGAACACTGAAGCTTTCTTT. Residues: CASSLADISNTEAFF.

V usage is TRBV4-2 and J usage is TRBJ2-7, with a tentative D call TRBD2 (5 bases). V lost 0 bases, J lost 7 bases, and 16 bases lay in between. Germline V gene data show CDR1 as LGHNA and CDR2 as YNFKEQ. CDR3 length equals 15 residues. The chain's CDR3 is CASSQDRVGAGEQYF. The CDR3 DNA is TGTGCCAGCAGCCAAGATCGAGTGGGAGCAGGAGAGCAGTACTTC.

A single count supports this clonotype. As DNA, the CDR3 is TGCAGCGTTGTAGGGGACAGAGAGACCCAGTACTTC. This translates into CSVVGDRETQYF. This rearrangement joins TRBV29-1 to TRBJ2-5, with TRBD1 matching 7 bases. Trimming cost V 4 bases and J 4 bases; bases outside gene matches: 3. The CDR3 sequence is 12 residues long. Germline CDR1 reads SQVTM; CDR2 reads ANQGSEA.

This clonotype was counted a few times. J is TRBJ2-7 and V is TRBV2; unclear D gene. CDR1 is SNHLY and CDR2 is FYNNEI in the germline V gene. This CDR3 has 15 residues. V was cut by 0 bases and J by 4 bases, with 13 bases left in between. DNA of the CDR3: TGTGCCAGCAGTGAAGCGCTTCGTGACGTGTACGAGCAGTACTTC. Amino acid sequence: CASSEALRDVYEQYF.

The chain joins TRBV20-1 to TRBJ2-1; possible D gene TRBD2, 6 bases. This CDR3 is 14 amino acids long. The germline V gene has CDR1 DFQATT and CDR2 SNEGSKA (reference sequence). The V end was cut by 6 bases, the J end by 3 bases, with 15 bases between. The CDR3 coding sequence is TGCAGTGCGGCAAGCGGGCCTTACTACAATGAGCAGTTCTTC. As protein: CSAASGPYYNEQFF.

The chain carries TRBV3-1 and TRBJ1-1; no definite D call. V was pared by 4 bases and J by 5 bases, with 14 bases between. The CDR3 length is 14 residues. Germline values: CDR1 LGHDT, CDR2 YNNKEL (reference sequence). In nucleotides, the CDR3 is TGTGCCAGCAGCCCCGGGGAGTCGCGGACTGAAGCTTTCTTT. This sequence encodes CASSPGESRTEAFF.

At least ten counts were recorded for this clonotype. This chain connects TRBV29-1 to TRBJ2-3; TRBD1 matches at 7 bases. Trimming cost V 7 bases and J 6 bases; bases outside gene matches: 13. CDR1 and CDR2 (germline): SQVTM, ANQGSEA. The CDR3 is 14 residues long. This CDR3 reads CSARGVTGRDTQYF. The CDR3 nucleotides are TGCAGCGCCCGAGGGGTGACAGGGCGGGATACGCAGTATTTT.

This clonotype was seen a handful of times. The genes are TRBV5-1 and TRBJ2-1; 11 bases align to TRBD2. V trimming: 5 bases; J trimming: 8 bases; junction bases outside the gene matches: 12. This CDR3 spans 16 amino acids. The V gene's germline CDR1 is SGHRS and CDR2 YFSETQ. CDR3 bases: TGCGCCAGCAGTCCGGGTATAGCGGGAGGGCCGGATGAGCAGTTCTTC. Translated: CASSPGIAGGPDEQFF.

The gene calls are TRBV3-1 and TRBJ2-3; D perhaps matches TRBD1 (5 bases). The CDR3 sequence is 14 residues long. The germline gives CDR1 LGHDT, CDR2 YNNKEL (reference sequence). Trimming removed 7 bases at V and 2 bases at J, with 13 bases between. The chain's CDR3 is CASTRTSFTDTQYF. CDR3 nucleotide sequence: TGTGCCAGCACCCGGACATCGTTCACAGATACGCAGTATTTT.

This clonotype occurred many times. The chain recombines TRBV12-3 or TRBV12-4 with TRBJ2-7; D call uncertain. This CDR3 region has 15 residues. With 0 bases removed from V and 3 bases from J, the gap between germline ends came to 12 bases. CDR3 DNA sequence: TGTGCCAGCAGTTTAGCGACTGGTCCCTTCTACGAGCAGTACTTC. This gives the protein CASSLATGPFYEQYF.